This T cell receptor beta chain derives from a study of shared clonotypes between healthy human individuals. CDR1 is LNHNV, CDR2 YYDKDF, per germline (reference sequence). V shed 0 bases and J shed 0 bases, with 8 bases lying between them. This CDR3 is built from 16 residues. Sequencing used immunoSEQ multiplex PCR; TCRdb keeps in-frame clones, though not all of them. The sample carries approximately 530,000 clones, approximately 95% recorded once. This clonotype originated in a woman in her twenties or thirties in good health. The chain combines TRBV15 with TRBJ1-4; no clear D. Sequencing used naive CD4+ T cells sorted from blood. Subset indicated: CD45RA+ positively selected. The CDR3 DNA reads TGTGCCACCAGCAGAGATAGAGCTGCAACTAATGAAAAACTGTTTTTT. Residues: CATSRDRAATNEKLFF.